These T cell receptor beta chains were read from a single sample in a study of T cells in Graves' hyperthyroidism and ophthalmopathy. One entry per CDR3 protein, called by TCRdb with MiXCR from the multiplex PCR reads. The sample has about 290,000 distinct CDR3 sequences, 12% to 15% seen once. Sample: blood. These receptors were collected from a woman aged 40-49 years with Graves' hyperthyroidism. Each CDR3 is given with its conserved first and last residue. Each record gives: V gene, J gene, CDR3 protein.

v_call: TRBV5-1; j_call: TRBJ2-7; cdr3_aa: CASREGAGAVYEQYF
v_call: TRBV28; j_call: TRBJ2-7; cdr3_aa: CASSTRDRGDEQYF
v_call: TRBV18; j_call: TRBJ2-7; cdr3_aa: CASSPTASYEQYF
v_call: TRBV4-1; j_call: TRBJ2-1; cdr3_aa: CASSQERRGGRNEQFF
v_call: TRBV12-3/TRBV12-4; j_call: TRBJ2-7; cdr3_aa: CASSPTSGRGDSYEQYF
v_call: TRBV11-2; j_call: TRBJ2-5; cdr3_aa: CASSFLGPQETQYF
v_call: TRBV7-9; j_call: TRBJ2-1; cdr3_aa: CASSSAFGEQFF
v_call: TRBV27; j_call: TRBJ1-2; cdr3_aa: CASSRRLAGDEGYTF
v_call: TRBV7-2; j_call: TRBJ1-5; cdr3_aa: CASSLRGGQVLRNQPQHF
v_call: TRBV6-5; j_call: TRBJ1-3; cdr3_aa: CASSYSRGLSGNTIYF
v_call: TRBV28; j_call: TRBJ1-2; cdr3_aa: CASSSPGSLGGYTF
v_call: TRBV18; j_call: TRBJ2-1; cdr3_aa: CASREEAGEQFF
v_call: TRBV9; j_call: TRBJ2-5; cdr3_aa: CASSVDAGQETQYF
v_call: TRBV18; j_call: TRBJ1-1; cdr3_aa: CASSPLPLNTEAFF
v_call: TRBV14; j_call: TRBJ2-1; cdr3_aa: CASSQGTPPNEQFF
v_call: TRBV29-1; j_call: TRBJ2-1; cdr3_aa: CSVDRGSYNEQFF
v_call: TRBV7-9; j_call: TRBJ1-4; cdr3_aa: CASSRMVEKLFF
v_call: TRBV12-3/TRBV12-4; j_call: TRBJ1-5; cdr3_aa: CASSTGTIQPQHF
v_call: TRBV7-2; j_call: TRBJ2-3; cdr3_aa: CASRRRPADTQYF
v_call: TRBV7-2; j_call: TRBJ2-3; cdr3_aa: CASSPLAVSTDTQYF
v_call: TRBV6-5; j_call: TRBJ2-2; cdr3_aa: CASSYSGTRRGELFF
v_call: TRBV20-1; j_call: TRBJ2-1; cdr3_aa: CSARGGAGLAGGLNEQFF
v_call: TRBV19; j_call: TRBJ2-2; cdr3_aa: CASSGGQDGELFF
v_call: TRBV20-1; j_call: TRBJ2-7; cdr3_aa: CSAGEPGKSLEQYF
v_call: TRBV20-1; j_call: TRBJ2-5; cdr3_aa: CSAPSLQETQYF
v_call: TRBV6-1; j_call: TRBJ1-4; cdr3_aa: CASSMTGTTSNEKLFF
v_call: TRBV5-1; j_call: TRBJ1-4; cdr3_aa: CASSLLGQGVATNEKLFF
v_call: TRBV30; j_call: TRBJ2-5; cdr3_aa: CAWSVQQGEPFQETQYF
v_call: TRBV6-1; j_call: TRBJ2-7; cdr3_aa: CASTSGTGSYEQYF
v_call: TRBV2; j_call: TRBJ2-7; cdr3_aa: CASRTSGYSYEQYF
v_call: TRBV5-1; j_call: TRBJ1-1; cdr3_aa: CASSSTGTGGTEAFF
v_call: TRBV20-1; j_call: TRBJ1-2; cdr3_aa: CSARVGPTGLLYGYTF
v_call: TRBV20-1; j_call: TRBJ2-7; cdr3_aa: CSASLDRGSYEQYF
v_call: TRBV5-1; j_call: TRBJ2-2; cdr3_aa: CASSLRGPSNTGELFF
v_call: TRBV10-3; j_call: TRBJ1-2; cdr3_aa: CAISEAQGSFNYGYTF
v_call: TRBV20-1; j_call: TRBJ1-6; cdr3_aa: CSASRSNSPLHF
v_call: TRBV29-1; j_call: TRBJ2-7; cdr3_aa: CSVDGGRVNEQYF
v_call: TRBV2; j_call: TRBJ2-3; cdr3_aa: CASSRATDTQYF